The clone carrying this T cell receptor beta chain appeared many times. V was clipped by 0 bases and J by 6 bases; unmatched bases: 7. The CDR3 length is 16 residues. Germline CDR1 is LGHNA and CDR2 is YNFKEQ. The data were taken from a study of blood T cell repertoires in COVID-19. Study overall: Samples representing acute and convalescent COVID-19 were sourced from the United States, Italy and Spain.

The method was immunoSEQ multiplex PCR; TCRdb's version includes in-frame clones alone and lacks a portion of them. Here the sample spans around 200,000 clones, approximately 87% being singletons. The sample comprised peripheral blood. The TCR was taken from a woman between 18 and 29 years old who had recovered from COVID-19. The gene calls are TRBV4-2 and TRBJ2-1; 8 nucleotides agree with TRBD2. CDR3 bases: TGTGCCAGCAGCCAAGATGGGAGCGGGAGCGGCAATGAGCAGTTCTTC. Translating gives CASSQDGSGSGNEQFF.